The 15 T cell receptor beta chains below all came from one sample that was sequenced in a study of response to subunit inactivated influenza vaccine. Via MiXCR, TCRdb re-called the RT-PCR reads, giving one row per CDR3 protein. The table lists around 650,000 distinct CDR3 sequences, around 16% of them singletons. Sample: PBMCs from blood, taken about 12 days after vaccination. Receptors originate from a man over 45 who received an inactivated influenza vaccine.

J is TRBJ1-5 and V is TRBV19; D is perhaps TRBD1 (5 bases). The CDR3 length is 13 residues. The V end lost 1 base, the J end lost 7 bases, and 8 bases lay between the germline ends. Germline loops: CDR1 LNHDA, CDR2 SQIVND (reference sequence). In nucleotides, the CDR3 is TGTGCCAGTAGTATAGGAGGGGACCAGCCCCAGCATTTT. This gives the protein CASSIGGDQPQHF.

This clonotype has a handful of counts. The J gene is TRBJ1-2, the V gene TRBV7-2; perhaps TRBD1 as D (6 bases). CDR3 size: 14 residues. The V end was cut by 6 bases, the J end by 4 bases, with 15 bases between. The germline V gene has CDR1 SGHTA and CDR2 FQGNSA. CDR3 coding DNA: TGTGCCAGCAGTCATCTGACAGGCCCCTATGGCTACACCTTC. Its protein is CASSHLTGPYGYTF.

This clonotype was seen more than once but under ten times. This chain uses TRBV4-3 with TRBJ1-2; D is possibly TRBD1 (6 bases). The ends were cut back, 4 bases at V and 9 bases at J, with 15 bases in the middle. Per the germline V gene, CDR1 is LGHNA and CDR2 is YSLEER. The length of the CDR3 is 13 residues. CDR3 coding DNA: TGCGCCAGCAGCCGGGAACAGGGAAGGAGCTACACCTTC. The encoded protein is CASSREQGRSYTF.

This clonotype showed up just a few times. Being one base from a much bigger clone, this may be a read error. This chain links TRBV20-1 with TRBJ2-1, with D possibly TRBD2 on 5 matching bases. This CDR3 spans 15 amino acids. CDR1 and CDR2 from the germline V gene are DFQATT and SNEGSKA (reference sequence). In DNA form, the CDR3 reads TGCCGTGCTAGAGTGAGTCGAAGGGAGACGAATGAGCAGTTCTTC. It is translated as CRARVSRRETNEQFF.

There are a few counts of this clonotype. This chain uses TRBV14 with TRBJ2-5, with D hard to call. V dropped 2 bases and J dropped 6 bases, with 7 bases sitting between them. In germline, CDR1 is SGHDN, CDR2 FVKESK. The CDR3 spans 12 residues. CDR3 bases: TGTGCCAGCAGCCAACTCGACCAGACCCAGTACTTC. This gives the protein CASSQLDQTQYF.

V and J are TRBV6-2 or TRBV6-3 and TRBJ2-6; D may correspond to TRBD1 or TRBD2 (6 bases each). Germline V gene lookup returns CDR1 MNHEY and CDR2 SVGEGT. The CDR3 extends over 16 amino acids. The V and J ends lost 2 bases and 0 bases respectively, with 8 bases between them. The CDR3 region has the DNA TGTGCCAGCAGTTACAGGGGGGACTCTGGGGCCAACGTCCTGACTTTC. This encodes CASSYRGDSGANVLTF.

This clonotype was recorded a few times. This sequence joins TRBV27 and TRBJ1-2; 7 nucleotides match TRBD1. The length of the CDR3 is 13 residues. V gave up 8 bases and J gave up 4 bases; unmatched junction bases: 7. The germline gives CDR1 MNHEY, CDR2 SMNVEV (reference sequence). The CDR3 DNA sequence: TGTGCCAGCGCGCAGGGGGGAATCTATGGCTACACCTTC. Translating gives CASAQGGIYGYTF.

This clonotype was counted a few times. The rearrangement links TRBV15 to TRBJ1-6, with D perhaps TRBD1 (5 bases). The germline V gene has CDR1 LNHNV and CDR2 YYDKDF (reference sequence). The V end lost 5 bases, the J end lost 12 bases, and 14 bases lay between the germline ends. The CDR3 length is 13 residues. CDR3: CATSGVRQLPLHF. The CDR3 bases are TGTGCCACCAGCGGGGTTAGACAGTTACCCCTCCACTTT. The whole variable domain, remainder taken from reference TRBV15 and TRBJ1-6, is DAMVIQNPRYQVTQFGKPVTLSCSQTLNHNVMYWYQQKSSQAPKLLFHYYDKDFNNEADTPDNFQSRRPNTSFCFLDIRSPGLGDTAMYLCATSGVRQLPLHFGNGTRLTVT.

The chain employs TRBV5-5 and TRBJ2-3, with 8 bases aligning to TRBD2. J lost 4 bases, V lost 4 bases, and 2 bases had no gene match. Germline V CDR1 and CDR2: SGHKS, YYEKEE (reference sequence). The CDR3 is 13 residues long. CDR3 sequence reads: CASSGLAADTQYF. CDR3 bases: TGTGCCAGCAGCGGACTAGCTGCAGATACGCAGTATTTT.

This clonotype was observed at least ten times. The gene calls are TRBV12-3 or TRBV12-4 and TRBJ2-3, with D maybe TRBD2 (5 bases). V lost 3 bases, J lost 8 bases, and 6 bases lay in between. There are 11 residues in the CDR3. As DNA, the CDR3 is TGTGCCAGCAGTTTTGGGAGTACGCAGTATTTT. Its translation: CASSFGSTQYF.

This clonotype was detected only a few times. The chain links TRBV27 to TRBJ2-1; TRBD2 agrees at 7 bases. Germline CDR1 MNHEY, CDR2 SMNVEV (reference sequence). J was trimmed by 7 bases and V by 3 bases; bases with no gene match: 12. The CDR3 is made up of 16 amino acids. DNA of the CDR3: TGTGCCAGCAGTTTTGTCTCCTCTAGCGGCCCGAATGAGCAGTTCTTC. Its translation: CASSFVSSSGPNEQFF.

There are a few counts of this clonotype. This sequence joins TRBV7-9 and TRBJ1-6, with no clear D. From germline, CDR1 is SEHNR and CDR2 FQNEAQ (reference sequence). Trimming shortened V by 3 bases and J by 3 bases, and 6 bases separated the two germline ends. CDR3 length: 14 amino acids. The CDR3, as DNA: TGTGCCAGCAGCTTTGAGGACTATAATTCACCCCTCCACTTT. Amino acids: CASSFEDYNSPLHF.

This clonotype was seen a few times. The J gene is TRBJ2-5, the V gene TRBV3-1; the D is unclear. Germline CDR1 and CDR2: LGHDT and YNNKEL (reference sequence). V was pared by 0 bases and J by 2 bases, with 10 bases between. This CDR3 comprises 15 residues. The CDR3 loop is CASSQETRYQETQYF. CDR3 DNA: TGTGCCAGCAGCCAAGAAACGCGGTATCAAGAGACCCAGTACTTC.

At least ten counts were recorded for this clonotype. The genes are TRBV20-1 and TRBJ2-4; no reliable D call. Germline assignment: CDR1 DFQATT and CDR2 SNEGSKA (reference sequence). Deletions cut 0 bases from V and 2 bases from J, with 5 bases between. The CDR3 contains 13 residues. The CDR3 spells CSARDRPKNIQYF. In nucleotides, the CDR3 is TGCAGTGCTAGAGATCGTCCCAAAAACATTCAGTACTTC.

V is TRBV28 and J is TRBJ2-3; 7 bases are a match to TRBD2. The germline CDR1 and CDR2 sequences are MDHEN and SYDVKM. Trimming cost V 3 bases and J 0 bases; bases outside gene matches: 6. The CDR3 is 16 residues long. The CDR3 nucleotides are TGTGCCAGCAGTTTGGGACGGGGGGACAGCACAGATACGCAGTATTTT. Amino acids: CASSLGRGDSTDTQYF.